Presented here are 21 T cell receptor beta chains from one specimen sequenced in a study of cytomegalovirus exposure and HLA in healthy donors. The assay was immunoSEQ multiplex PCR, and TCRdb's table has in-frame clones only and misses some. The sample lists fewer than 90,000 clones, approximately 93% occurring once. The sample was PBMCs. These receptors were obtained from a woman under 30 in good health and CMV-seropositive.

The V and J genes are TRBV30 and TRBJ2-3, with D possibly being TRBD1 (5 bases). The germline V gene encodes CDR1 GTSNPN and CDR2 SVGIG (reference sequence). V lost 2 bases and J 0 bases, leaving 9 bases between the germline ends. CDR3 length: 14 residues. CDR3 in amino acids: CAWSWGRSTDTQYF. The CDR3 region has the DNA TGTGCCTGGAGTTGGGGCCGGAGCACAGATACGCAGTATTTT.

This chain joins TRBV9 and TRBJ2-2; D call uncertain. CDR1 and CDR2 (germline): SGDLS, YYNGEE. This CDR3 is 13 amino acids long. V shed 6 bases and J shed 1 base, with 7 bases lying between them. CDR3: CASTLGNTGELFF. The CDR3 DNA is TGTGCCAGCACCCTAGGGAACACCGGGGAGCTGTTTTTT. The full variable domain, with the rest looked up from reference TRBV9 and TRBJ2-2, is DSGVTQTPKHLITATGQRVTLRCSPRSGDLSVYWYQQSLDQGLQFLIQYYNGEERAKGNILERFSAQQFPDLHSELNLSSLELGDSALYFCASTLGNTGELFFGEGSRLTVL.

The gene calls are TRBV10-3 and TRBJ2-1; TRBD1 matches 10 bases. Per the germline V gene, CDR1 is ENHRY and CDR2 is SYGVKD. This CDR3 has 13 amino acids. V gave up 7 bases and J gave up 5 bases; unmatched junction bases: 2. This CDR3 is CAITGTGDNEQFF. CDR3 coding DNA: TGTGCCATCACCGGGACAGGGGACAATGAGCAGTTCTTC.

The chain links TRBV7-6 to TRBJ1-3; D gene uncertain. Germline V gene data show CDR1 as SGHVS and CDR2 as FNYEAQ. V was pared by 1 base and J by 4 bases, with 11 bases between. This CDR3 has 15 residues. CDR3 amino acids: CASSLGGSFGNTIYF. Here the CDR3 DNA reads TGTGCCAGCAGCTTAGGAGGGTCGTTCGGAAACACCATATATTTT.

The CDR3 sequence: CASSRPGGARADTQYF. The CDR3 DNA sequence: TGTGCCAGCAGCCGACCCGGCGGCGCACGGGCAGATACGCAGTATTTT. The V call is TRBV5-4, the J call TRBJ2-3; no clear D. The CDR3 has 16 residues. Germline CDR1 reads SGHNT; CDR2 reads YYREEE (reference sequence). With 4 bases removed from V and 4 bases from J, the gap between germline ends came to 19 bases. The entire variable domain, with the rest obtained from reference TRBV5-4 and TRBJ2-3, is as follows: ETGVTQSPTHLIKTRGQQVTLRCSSQSGHNTVSWYQQALGQGPQFIFQYYREEENGRGNFPPRFSGLQFPNYSSELNVNALELDDSALYLCASSRPGGARADTQYFGPGTRLTVL.

The chain uses TRBV6-5 and TRBJ1-5, with 9 bases fitting TRBD1. The CDR3 length is 14 residues. Unmatched junction bases numbered 7, after V lost 6 bases and J lost 7 bases. The V gene's germline CDR1 is MNHEY and CDR2 SVGAGI. In nucleotides, the CDR3 is TGTGCCAGCAGCCGGGACAGGGAATTGCAGCCCCAGCATTTT. Its translation: CASSRDRELQPQHF.

The rearrangement joins TRBV4-1 to TRBJ2-3; D not certain. In germline, CDR1 is MGHRA, CDR2 YSYEKL. V lost 0 bases and J 2 bases, leaving 12 bases between the germline ends. The length of the CDR3 is 16 residues. For the CDR3, the DNA is TGCGCCAGCAGCCAAGATCCCGAGGCGGTCACAGATACGCAGTATTTT. It encodes CASSQDPEAVTDTQYF.

The gene calls are TRBV5-1 and TRBJ2-7; TRBD1 might be the D (6 bases). Germline V gene sequence: CDR1 SGHRS, CDR2 YFSETQ. The CDR3 has 12 residues. Trimming pared 4 bases from V and 5 bases from J, leaving 10 bases between. CDR3 coding DNA: TGCGCCAGCAGCACAACAGGGAACGAGCAGTACTTC. Translated: CASSTTGNEQYF.

The gene calls are TRBV28 and TRBJ1-5; the D is unclear. The germline V and J ends were trimmed by 4 bases and 6 bases, with 7 bases remaining between them. The germline V gene encodes CDR1 MDHEN and CDR2 SYDVKM. This CDR3 is built from 12 residues. The CDR3 spells CASSSLSQPQHF. The DNA for the CDR3 is TGTGCCAGCAGTTCTCTGAGTCAGCCCCAGCATTTT.

The chain joins TRBV7-8 to TRBJ1-1; D call uncertain. Germline V gives CDR1 SGHVS, CDR2 FQNEAQ. The CDR3 contains 13 residues. The V and J ends lost 5 bases and 4 bases respectively, with 11 bases between them. DNA of the CDR3: TGTGCCAGCAGCGCCCGGGGAAGCACTGAAGCTTTCTTT. Translating it yields CASSARGSTEAFF.

The chain recombines TRBV5-1 with TRBJ2-1, with D unclear. The CDR3 spans 11 residues. V was trimmed by 3 bases and J by 6 bases, leaving 4 bases between them. The germline gives CDR1 SGHRS, CDR2 YFSETQ. Here the CDR3 reads CASSYTNEQFF. CDR3 nucleotide sequence: TGCGCCAGCAGCTACACCAATGAGCAGTTCTTC.

The V and J genes are TRBV2 and TRBJ2-3, with 7 bases matching TRBD1. This CDR3 has 15 residues. V was pared by 4 bases and J by 3 bases, with 7 bases of the junction left unmatched. Germline CDR1 SNHLY, CDR2 FYNNEI. The CDR3 coding sequence is TGTGCCAGCAGTGGCCGACAGGGTGGTACAGATACGCAGTATTTT. This gives the protein CASSGRQGGTDTQYF.

This chain uses TRBV5-1 with TRBJ1-5; D is uncertain. Germline values: CDR1 SGHRS, CDR2 YFSETQ. Trimming took off 0 bases at V and 0 bases at J, with 7 bases between the two ends. The CDR3 length is 15 residues. CDR3 coding DNA: TGCGCCAGCAGCTTGGGGGCGGGTAGCAATCAGCCCCAGCATTTT. Amino acids: CASSLGAGSNQPQHF.

The V gene is TRBV7-3, the J gene TRBJ2-3; perhaps TRBD1 as D (5 bases). Trimming left V 5 bases short and J 3 bases short, with 9 bases between. The germline V gene has CDR1 SGHTA and CDR2 FQGTGA. The CDR3 consists of 13 residues. The DNA for the CDR3 is TGTGCCAGCAGCGCCCAGGGAACAGATACGCAGTATTTT. Residues: CASSAQGTDTQYF.

The CDR3 sequence: CASSPGDSNQPQHF. For the CDR3, the DNA is TGTGCCAGCAGTCCGGGGGATAGCAATCAGCCCCAGCATTTT. This chain links TRBV5-5 with TRBJ1-5, with a possible D match to TRBD1 (5 bases). CDR3 size: 14 residues. V was cut by 5 bases and J by 0 bases, with 9 bases left in between. Germline lookup yields CDR1 SGHKS and CDR2 YYEKEE (reference sequence).

The chain uses TRBV30 and TRBJ1-3; D unresolved. This CDR3 contains 14 residues. V was trimmed by 3 bases and J by 4 bases, leaving 13 bases between them. Looked up from germline, CDR1 is GTSNPN and CDR2 is SVGIG (reference sequence). The CDR3 reads CAWRVSGFGNTIYF. The CDR3 nucleotides are TGTGCCTGGAGGGTTTCGGGATTCGGAAACACCATATATTTT.

This rearrangement joins TRBV25-1 to TRBJ1-6; D gene uncertain. Between the trimmed V and J ends, which lost 1 base and 0 bases, there was a span of 7 bases. This CDR3 has 16 residues. The germline V gene encodes CDR1 MGHDK and CDR2 SYGVNS. DNA for the CDR3: TGTGCCAGCAGTGAATCTAGAGACTCCTATAATTCACCCCTCCACTTT. Protein sequence: CASSESRDSYNSPLHF.

This chain links TRBV25-1 with TRBJ2-2; 8 bases line up with TRBD1. CDR1 and CDR2 from the germline V gene are MGHDK and SYGVNS. This CDR3 has 15 residues. V trimming: 6 bases; J trimming: 6 bases; junction bases outside the gene matches: 9. The CDR3: CASRVSTGEAGELFF. CDR3 nucleotides: TGTGCCAGCAGGGTTTCGACAGGGGAGGCCGGGGAGCTGTTTTTT.

The rearrangement joins TRBV5-1 to TRBJ2-1; 14 bases match TRBD2. V gave up 1 base and J gave up 0 bases; unmatched junction bases: 3. The CDR3 totals 18 residues. CDR1 is SGHRS and CDR2 is YFSETQ in the germline V gene. The CDR3 nucleotides read TGCGCCAGCAGCTTGAGACTAGCGGGAGGGAGCTCCTACAATGAGCAGTTCTTC. As protein: CASSLRLAGGSSYNEQFF.

CDR3 amino acids: CASSLSTGSFLRIPSTDTQYF. Here the CDR3 DNA reads TGTGCCAGCAGCCTTTCTACCGGGTCTTTTCTGCGGATCCCAAGCACAGATACGCAGTATTTT. The chain uses TRBV14 and TRBJ2-3; unclear D gene. V was pared by 4 bases and J by 0 bases, with 29 bases between. Germline assignment: CDR1 SGHDN and CDR2 FVKESK. The CDR3 runs to 21 residues.

The genes are TRBV18 and TRBJ2-3; D unclear. CDR1 and CDR2 from the germline V gene are KGHSH and LQKENI. The CDR3 has 15 residues. V was pared by 1 base and J by 3 bases, with 11 bases between. This CDR3 is CASSPQSFETDTQYF. The CDR3 DNA follows: TGTGCCAGCTCACCACAGAGTTTTGAAACAGATACGCAGTATTTT. The full variable domain, its missing parts supplied by reference TRBV18 and TRBJ2-3, is NAGVMQNPRHLVRRRGQEARLRCSPMKGHSHVYWYRQLPEEGLKFMVYLQKENIIDESGMPKERFSAEFPKEGPSILRIQQVVRGDSAAYFCASSPQSFETDTQYFGPGTRLTVL.